This T cell receptor beta chain was captured in a study of cytomegalovirus exposure and HLA in healthy donors. Study results and limitations: Some public TCRs appeared in many individuals, while most sequences were rare. In vitro experiments confirmed that a few CMV-associated chains were specific for CMV antigens.

The CDR3 consists of 14 residues. The J segment lost 12 bases and the V segment lost 0 bases, leaving 8 bases of the junction unmatched. CDR1 is MNHEY, CDR2 SVGAGI, per germline. Assay used: immunoSEQ multiplex PCR; TCRdb lists only in-frame clones, some missing. Among approximately 160,000 clones listed, less than 90% were seen once. This clone was recorded once. Its target is unknown. The J gene is TRBJ1-1, the V gene TRBV6-5, with 9 bases fitting TRBD1. Specimen: PBMCs. This receptor was identified in a woman between 18 and 29 years old in good health and CMV-seronegative. CDR3 sequence (DNA): TGTGCCAGCAGTTACTCATCGGGACAGGGTGGAACTTTCTTT. It is translated as CASSYSSGQGGTFF.